The entry that follows covers one T cell receptor (beta chain) sequence. What it binds is unknown. Looked up from germline, CDR1 is SGHRS and CDR2 is YFSETQ. The V end was cut by 0 bases, the J end by 5 bases, with 8 bases between. The CDR3 runs to 13 residues. The PCR made use of 60 Vbeta and 13 Jbeta primers. Method: immunoSEQ multiplex PCR; TCRdb's copy keeps in-frame clones and lacks some. The repertoire holds about 65,000 clones, with roughly 78% as singletons. The data belong to a study of cytomegalovirus exposure and HLA in healthy donors. Study-wide results and caveats: Analyses of presence and absence presupposed an approximately uniform sequencing depth across donors.

The chain recombines TRBV5-1 with TRBJ1-2; the D is unclear. Sequenced: PBMCs. The origin of this receptor is a woman in her 30s in good health and CMV-seronegative. The CDR3 nucleotides read TGCGCCAGCAGCTTGGACTCCCCGTATGGCTACACCTTC. This gives the protein CASSLDSPYGYTF.